The 21 T cell receptor beta chains below come from one sample, sequenced in a study of T-cell reconstitution after alpha-beta-depleted transplantation in children. The TCRbeta library incorporated unique molecular identifiers. From the PCR reads, TCRdb called clonotypes with MiXCR, one entry per CDR3 protein. The table has almost 500,000 distinct CDR3 sequences, more than 9% seen once. Sequencing was performed on PBMCs, taken before TCRalphabeta/CD19-depleted stem cell transplant. These receptors were collected from a child aged 2-15 years with inherited bone marrow failure, due to receive a stem cell transplant.

This clonotype showed up many times. This chain uses TRBV6-1 with TRBJ1-6; D remains ambiguous. V was trimmed by 7 bases and J by 6 bases, leaving 16 bases between them. Germline CDR1 and CDR2: MNHNS and SASEGT. This CDR3 region has 15 residues. The CDR3 sequence: CASTPDGVRNSPLHF. The CDR3 region has the DNA TGTGCCAGCACCCCCGACGGAGTGCGTAATTCACCCCTCCACTTT.

This clonotype was observed at least ten times. The chain couples TRBV14 to TRBJ2-3; D is perhaps TRBD2 (6 bases). Trimming took off 0 bases at V and 4 bases at J, with 11 bases between the two ends. CDR1 SGHDN and CDR2 FVKESK come from the germline V gene. This CDR3 comprises 15 residues. For the CDR3, the DNA is TGTGCCAGCAGCCAAGATCCCGGGAGCGCAGATACGCAGTATTTT. Its translation: CASSQDPGSADTQYF.

This clonotype was counted many times. The chain carries TRBV5-1 and TRBJ2-6; TRBD1 aligns across 7 bases. The CDR3 has 15 residues. Germline-derived CDR1 and CDR2 are SGHRS and YFSETQ. V was clipped by 4 bases and J by 3 bases; unmatched bases: 4. CDR3 sequence: CASSKYRGGANVLTF. The CDR3 bases are TGCGCCAGCAGCAAATACAGGGGTGGGGCCAACGTCCTGACTTTC.

This clonotype was seen ten or more times. This CDR3 is CASSNSAGETQYF. The CDR3 DNA reads as TGTGCCAGCAGCAATTCAGCGGGAGAGACCCAGTACTTC. The rearrangement links TRBV21-1 to TRBJ2-5; no check of the table's D call, TRBD2, against the DNA was made. TRBV21-1 is a known pseudogene. The CDR3 totals 13 residues.

This clonotype showed up many times. The V gene is TRBV12-3 or TRBV12-4, the J gene TRBJ2-2; 8 positions agree with TRBD1. The CDR3 totals 12 residues. Trimming at V came to 8 bases and at J to 4 bases, leaving 0 bases not matched to a gene. CDR3 protein: CASQGATGELFF. DNA for the CDR3: TGTGCCAGCCAGGGGGCCACCGGGGAGCTGTTTTTT.

This clonotype was seen ten or more times. V and J are TRBV5-1 and TRBJ1-1; possibly TRBD1 for D (6 bases). The CDR3 contains 19 residues. V was cut by 4 bases and J by 0 bases, with 25 bases left in between. Germline CDR1 is SGHRS and CDR2 is YFSETQ. In nucleotides, the CDR3 is TGCGCCAGCAGCAGAGGGCCGAAAATCGGACAGCGGTTGAACACTGAAGCTTTCTTT. It yields the protein CASSRGPKIGQRLNTEAFF.

The chain carries TRBV7-9 and TRBJ2-1; perhaps TRBD1 as D (5 bases). This CDR3 has 12 amino acids. Germline V gives CDR1 SEHNR, CDR2 FQNEAQ (reference sequence). The V end lost 5 bases, the J end lost 8 bases, and 10 bases lay between the germline ends. The CDR3 reads CASSARVDEQFF. CDR3 nucleotide sequence: TGTGCCAGCAGCGCCAGGGTTGATGAGCAGTTCTTC.

This clonotype was counted only a few times. The chain recombines TRBV7-2 with TRBJ2-7, with 7 bases matching TRBD2. J was trimmed by 2 bases and V by 4 bases; bases with no gene match: 8. Germline assignment: CDR1 SGHTA and CDR2 FQGNSA. The CDR3 covers 15 residues. The CDR3 protein is CASSSRASGPYEQYF. CDR3 nucleotide sequence: TGTGCCAGCAGCTCCCGGGCTAGCGGCCCCTACGAGCAGTACTTC.

The sample holds a few counts of this clonotype. In DNA form, the CDR3 reads TGTGCCAGCAGCGCCGCGTGGAACTACGAGCAGTACTTC. Translating gives CASSAAWNYEQYF. The V call is TRBV11-3, the J call TRBJ2-7; D is unresolved. Germline loops: CDR1 SGHNT, CDR2 YENEEA. The germline V and J ends were trimmed by 5 bases and 3 bases, with 11 bases remaining between them. The length of the CDR3 is 13 residues.

In its sample, this clonotype was seen many times. The chain employs TRBV27 and TRBJ1-2, with a weak D call TRBD1 (6 bases). This CDR3 contains 13 residues. Trimming pared 6 bases from V and 4 bases from J, leaving 12 bases between. Germline CDR1 reads MNHEY; CDR2 reads SMNVEV (reference sequence). CDR3 region: CASRTGSAYGYTF. In DNA, the CDR3 is TGTGCCAGCAGGACAGGCTCTGCCTATGGCTACACCTTC.

At least ten counts were recorded for this clonotype. J is TRBJ2-7 and V is TRBV29-1, with 7 bases that match TRBD1. Germline values: CDR1 SQVTM, CDR2 ANQGSEA. V shed 3 bases, J shed 1 base, and the junction held 0 bases outside the gene matches. The CDR3 length is 12 residues. CDR3 region: CSVETGSYEQYF. CDR3 DNA sequence: TGCAGCGTTGAGACAGGGTCCTACGAGCAGTACTTC.

This clonotype appeared many times. The rearrangement uses TRBV29-1 and TRBJ1-3; D is possibly TRBD1 (6 bases). Germline loops: CDR1 SQVTM, CDR2 ANQGSEA. V gave up 6 bases and J gave up 2 bases, with 11 bases separating them. CDR3 length equals 13 residues. CDR3: CSVEQGAGNTIYF. The CDR3 DNA follows: TGCAGCGTGGAACAGGGTGCTGGAAACACCATATATTTT.

Many counts were recorded for this clonotype. The chain couples TRBV5-1 to TRBJ2-5; D is perhaps TRBD2 (6 bases). Trimming stripped 4 bases from V and 0 bases from J, with 10 bases between. CDR1 and CDR2 from the germline V gene are SGHRS and YFSETQ. This CDR3 spans 14 amino acids. CDR3 amino acids: CASSLGDYQETQYF. The CDR3 DNA sequence: TGCGCCAGCAGCCTAGGGGACTACCAAGAGACCCAGTACTTC.

This chain connects TRBV20-1 to TRBJ2-7; TRBD2 is a possible D gene (5 bases). V was trimmed by 3 bases and J by 0 bases, leaving 6 bases between them. CDR3 length equals 12 residues. The germline V gene encodes CDR1 DFQATT and CDR2 SNEGSKA (reference sequence). The CDR3 DNA sequence: TGCAGTGCTAGGCGGGTCTCCTACGAGCAGTACTTC. It specifies CSARRVSYEQYF.

On this clonotype: A read error may explain this, as a much larger clone is one base away. This chain joins TRBV14 and TRBJ2-2; TRBD1 might be the D (6 bases). Looked up from germline, CDR1 is SGHDN and CDR2 is FVKESK. This CDR3 region has 13 residues. The chain's CDR3 is CGSSQVRGGELFF. As DNA, the CDR3 is TGTGGCAGCAGCCAAGTCAGGGGCGGGGAGCTGTTTTTT.

This clonotype showed up just a few times. V is TRBV27 and J is TRBJ2-7, with no clear D. The germline V gene encodes CDR1 MNHEY and CDR2 SMNVEV (reference sequence). V was clipped by 5 bases and J by 5 bases, with 13 bases between them. The CDR3 extends over 13 amino acids. CDR3 in DNA: TGTGCCAGCAGTGACCTACTCTACCACGAGCAGTACTTC. Translated, it gives CASSDLLYHEQYF.

Comment on this clonotype: The germline gene is not matched at one end of the junction; a read error may be the cause. Here the CDR3 reads CASSLAGEEFF. CDR3 DNA: TGTGCCAGCAGCCTAGCTGGTGAGGAGTTCTTC. This chain joins TRBV27 and TRBJ2-1; weak D call: TRBD2 (5 bases). Germline CDR1 reads MNHEY; CDR2 reads SMNVEV (reference sequence). This CDR3 comprises 11 residues.

As regards this clonotype: This may be a read error, as it is one base from a much larger clone. Likely a read error: the CDR3 ends without its conserved phenylalanine or tryptophan. This CDR3 reads CASSLREGGRRYNEQFI. DNA for the CDR3: TGTGCCAGCAGCCTTCGAGAGGGCGGGAGAAGATACAATGAGCAGTTCATC. This chain connects TRBV7-9 to TRBJ2-1; 7 bases match TRBD2. The CDR3 totals 17 residues. The trim removed 5 bases at V and 4 bases at J, leaving 14 bases unmatched. Germline lookup yields CDR1 SEHNR and CDR2 FQNEAQ (reference sequence).

The genes are TRBV3-1 and TRBJ1-1, with D hard to call. Germline assignment: CDR1 LGHDT and CDR2 YNNKEL (reference sequence). This CDR3 comprises 14 residues. Deletions cut 5 bases from V and 0 bases from J, with 10 bases between. The CDR3 loop reads CASSIPGVNTEAFF. CDR3 sequence (DNA): TGTGCCAGCAGCATACCCGGGGTGAACACTGAAGCTTTCTTT.

The rearrangement joins TRBV5-4 to TRBJ2-1; TRBD2 aligns across 9 bases. Germline values: CDR1 SGHNT, CDR2 YYREEE (reference sequence). Trimming cost V 0 bases and J 3 bases; bases outside gene matches: 1. CDR3 length equals 15 residues. CDR3 residues: CASSLVAGDYNEQFF. The DNA of the CDR3 is TGTGCCAGCAGCTTGGTAGCGGGAGACTACAATGAGCAGTTCTTC.

This clonotype has ten or more counts. V usage is TRBV28 and J usage is TRBJ2-5; a weak D match, TRBD2 (5 bases). In germline, CDR1 is MDHEN, CDR2 SYDVKM. Deletions cut 1 base from V and 1 base from J, with 25 bases between. This CDR3 contains 20 residues. CDR3 nucleotides: TGTGCCAGCAGTTTATCCCGGGAAACTCCTGCCAGAACCCCCCAAGAGACCCAGTACTTC. This gives the protein CASSLSRETPARTPQETQYF.